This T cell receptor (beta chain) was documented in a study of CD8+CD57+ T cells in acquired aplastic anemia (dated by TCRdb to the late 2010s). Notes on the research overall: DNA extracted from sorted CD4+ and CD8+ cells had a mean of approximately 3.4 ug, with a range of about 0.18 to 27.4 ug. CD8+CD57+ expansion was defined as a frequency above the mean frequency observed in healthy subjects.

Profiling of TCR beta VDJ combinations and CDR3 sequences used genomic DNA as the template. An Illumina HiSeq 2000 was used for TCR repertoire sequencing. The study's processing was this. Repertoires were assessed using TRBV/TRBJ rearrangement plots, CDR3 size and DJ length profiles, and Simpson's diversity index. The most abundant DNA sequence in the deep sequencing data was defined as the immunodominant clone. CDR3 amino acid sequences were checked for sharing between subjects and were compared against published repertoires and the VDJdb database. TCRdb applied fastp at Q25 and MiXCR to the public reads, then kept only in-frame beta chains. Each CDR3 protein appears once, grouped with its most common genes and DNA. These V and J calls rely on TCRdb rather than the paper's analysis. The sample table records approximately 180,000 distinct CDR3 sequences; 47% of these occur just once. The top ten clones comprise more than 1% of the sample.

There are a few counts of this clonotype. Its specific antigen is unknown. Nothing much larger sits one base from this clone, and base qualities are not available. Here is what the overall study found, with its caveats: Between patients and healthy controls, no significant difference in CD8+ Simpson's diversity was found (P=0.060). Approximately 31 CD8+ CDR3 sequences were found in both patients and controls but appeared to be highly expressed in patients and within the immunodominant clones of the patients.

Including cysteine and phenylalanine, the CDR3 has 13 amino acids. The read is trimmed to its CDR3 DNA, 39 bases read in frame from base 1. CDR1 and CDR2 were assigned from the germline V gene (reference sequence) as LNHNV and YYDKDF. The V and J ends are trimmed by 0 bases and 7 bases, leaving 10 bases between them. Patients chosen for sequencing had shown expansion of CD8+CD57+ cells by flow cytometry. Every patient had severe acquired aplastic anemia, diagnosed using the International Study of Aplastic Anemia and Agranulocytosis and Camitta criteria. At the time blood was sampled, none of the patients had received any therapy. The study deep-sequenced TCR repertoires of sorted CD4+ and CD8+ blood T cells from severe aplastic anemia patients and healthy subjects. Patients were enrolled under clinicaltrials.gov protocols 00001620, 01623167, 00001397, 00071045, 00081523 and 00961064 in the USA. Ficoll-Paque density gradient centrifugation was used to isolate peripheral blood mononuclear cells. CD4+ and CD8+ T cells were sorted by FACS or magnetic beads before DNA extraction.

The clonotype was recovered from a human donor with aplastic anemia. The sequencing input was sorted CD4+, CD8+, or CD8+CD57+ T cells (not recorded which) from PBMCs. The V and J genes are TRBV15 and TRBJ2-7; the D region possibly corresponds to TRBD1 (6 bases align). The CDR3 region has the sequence CATSRDPQGEQYF. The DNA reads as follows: TGTGCCACCAGCAGAGATCCCCAGGGGGAGCAGTACTTC.